These 23 T cell receptor beta chains originate from one sample sequenced in a study of shared clonotypes between healthy human individuals. The naive CD8 population came from CD45RO-negative cells selected for CCR7, without terminally differentiated effector memory CD45RA+ cells. Repertoires were generated with immunoSEQ multiplex PCR, while TCRdb's copy carries only in-frame clones and drops some. The table records roughly 2.1 million clones, under 95% of them present only once. The sample comprised naive CD8+ T cells from PBMCs. These receptor sequences come from a man between 18 and 35 years old in good health. Some clones in this sample may be carry-over from other donors' samples.

The chain recombines TRBV7-3 with TRBJ2-6; TRBD2 is a possible D gene (6 bases). The CDR3 is made up of 15 amino acids. The germline V gene encodes CDR1 SGHTA and CDR2 FQGTGA. Deletions cut 2 bases from V and 3 bases from J, with 8 bases between. The CDR3 coding sequence is TGTGCCAGCAGCTTAGGAGGGTTTGGGGCCAACGTCCTGACTTTC. The encoded protein is CASSLGGFGANVLTF.

This clone was picked up one time. J is TRBJ2-5 and V is TRBV6-5, with D perhaps TRBD1 (5 bases). The germline V gene encodes CDR1 MNHEY and CDR2 SVGAGI. Trimming cost V 2 bases and J 1 base, with 11 bases left between them. The CDR3 has 15 amino acids. The CDR3 protein is CASSYGAASQETQYF. In DNA form, the CDR3 reads TGTGCCAGCAGTTACGGGGCAGCGTCCCAAGAGACCCAGTACTTC.

In DNA, the CDR3 is TGTGCCACCAGCAGAGACAAGACAGGCACTGAAGCTTTCTTT. It is translated as CATSRDKTGTEAFF. The chain recombines TRBV15 with TRBJ1-1, with D tentatively TRBD1 (6 bases). V was cut by 0 bases and J by 4 bases, with 9 bases left in between. The length of the CDR3 is 14 residues. Looked up from germline, CDR1 is LNHNV and CDR2 is YYDKDF (reference sequence).

This clone showed up just a few times. Additional DNA sequences in this sample encode the identical CDR3. The V and J genes are TRBV19 and TRBJ1-1; 10 nucleotides line up with TRBD1. The germline gives CDR1 LNHDA, CDR2 SQIVND (reference sequence). This CDR3 is 12 amino acids long. V was pared by 8 bases and J by 4 bases, with 1 base of the junction left unmatched. The CDR3 reads CASRTGGTEAFF. CDR3 coding DNA: TGTGCCAGTCGGACAGGGGGCACTGAAGCTTTCTTT.

This chain connects TRBV11-2 to TRBJ2-6; 7 bases align to TRBD2. The CDR3 covers 19 residues. The germline gives CDR1 SGHAT, CDR2 FQNNGV. J gave up 0 bases and V 3 bases, and 11 bases lay outside the gene matches. The CDR3 DNA sequence: TGTGCCAGCAGCTTGCTCGGGGGGACGCCGAGCTCTGGGGCCAACGTCCTGACTTTC. Residues: CASSLLGGTPSSGANVLTF.

This clone has only one observation. V gene TRBV5-6 combines with J gene TRBJ2-4, with unresolved D. CDR3 length: 13 amino acids. Trimming removed 4 bases from V and 7 bases from J, with 12 bases in between. Germline CDR1 and CDR2: SGHDT and YYEEEE. The DNA for the CDR3 is TGTGCCAGCAGCCATTCGTTAGAGAACATTCAGTACTTC. This sequence encodes CASSHSLENIQYF.

The chain combines TRBV7-2 with TRBJ2-7; 9 bases line up with TRBD1. V shed 4 bases and J 1 base; nucleotides not matched to a gene: 2. This CDR3 region has 14 residues. The germline gives CDR1 SGHTA, CDR2 FQGNSA. CDR3 DNA: TGTGCCAGCAGCTCCGGGACAGGGTCCTACGAGCAGTACTTC. Translated, it gives CASSSGTGSYEQYF. The entire variable domain, with the rest obtained from reference TRBV7-2 and TRBJ2-7, is as follows: GAGVSQSPSNKVTEKGKDVELRCDPISGHTALYWYRQSLGQGLEFLIYFQGNSAPDKSGLPSDRFSAERTGGSVSTLTIQRTQQEDSAVYLCASSSGTGSYEQYFGPGTRLTVT.

V and J are TRBV6-6 and TRBJ2-5; 7 bases are shared with TRBD2. TRBJ2-7 matches the DNA end more closely, so the J call is doubtful. The CDR3 sequence is 15 residues long. Germline loops: CDR1 MNHNY, CDR2 SVGAGI (reference sequence). DNA for the CDR3: TGTGCCAGCAGTTACTCGCCTAGCGGAACCTACGAGCAGTACTTC. It encodes CASSYSPSGTYEQYF.

This clone was detected only once. The chain employs TRBV5-6 and TRBJ2-7; weak D call: TRBD2 (5 bases). V was pared by 2 bases and J by 3 bases, with 12 bases between. The CDR3 contains 14 residues. The germline V gene has CDR1 SGHDT and CDR2 YYEEEE. CDR3 sequence: CASSLAELNYEQYF. CDR3 DNA: TGTGCCAGCAGCTTAGCGGAGCTAAACTACGAGCAGTACTTC.

V is TRBV7-9 and J is TRBJ2-1; 9 bases match TRBD2. The CDR3 sequence is 17 residues long. V gave up 5 bases and J gave up 7 bases; unmatched junction bases: 15. Germline CDR1 SEHNR, CDR2 FQNEAQ (reference sequence). CDR3 in amino acids: CASSATSGFSVGNEQFF. As DNA, the CDR3 is TGTGCCAGCAGCGCAACTAGCGGGTTCTCGGTAGGAAATGAGCAGTTCTTC.

The rearrangement uses TRBV19 and TRBJ2-7; D unresolved. The CDR3 contains 13 residues. The germline CDR1 and CDR2 sequences are LNHDA and SQIVND (reference sequence). V was cut by 9 bases and J by 0 bases, with 12 bases left in between. The CDR3 spells CASLGRDSYEQYF. The DNA of the CDR3 is TGTGCCAGCCTTGGAAGGGACTCCTACGAGCAGTACTTC.

This chain connects TRBV5-6 to TRBJ1-2, with a tentative D call TRBD1 (6 bases). CDR1 is SGHDT and CDR2 is YYEEEE in the germline V gene. The CDR3 extends over 12 amino acids. The V end lost 3 bases, the J end lost 4 bases, and 7 bases lay between the germline ends. The CDR3 DNA is TGTGCCAGCAGCTCAGGGGCCTATGGCTACACCTTC. Encoded protein: CASSSGAYGYTF.

V gene TRBV9 combines with J gene TRBJ1-4; D not resolved. Germline V gives CDR1 SGDLS, CDR2 YYNGEE. There are 15 residues in the CDR3. The germline V and J ends were trimmed by 4 bases and 12 bases, with 22 bases remaining between them. The CDR3 reads CASSPTRAPLDELFF. CDR3 sequence (DNA): TGTGCCAGCAGCCCTACGCGGGCCCCCCTCGACGAACTGTTTTTT.

This clone has a handful of counts. V is TRBV4-2 and J is TRBJ1-1; D possibly corresponds to TRBD1 (5 bases). Germline loops: CDR1 LGHNA, CDR2 YNFKEQ. The germline V and J ends were trimmed by 0 bases and 6 bases, with 14 bases remaining between them. The CDR3 is 15 amino acids. In nucleotides, the CDR3 is TGTGCCAGCAGCCAAGAAGGGGCCAGGAGCGCTGAAGCTTTCTTT. It yields the protein CASSQEGARSAEAFF.

This clone was detected once. The genes are TRBV28 and TRBJ2-1, with 14 nucleotides matching TRBD2. The V gene end was trimmed by 7 bases and the J gene end by 7 bases; junction bases not matched to a gene: 9. The CDR3 has 16 residues. Looked up from germline, CDR1 is MDHEN and CDR2 is SYDVKM. The CDR3 sequence: CASTLGLAGEVNEQFF. Here the CDR3 DNA reads TGTGCCAGCACCCTGGGACTAGCGGGAGAAGTTAATGAGCAGTTCTTC.

This sequence joins TRBV27 and TRBJ2-2, with 8 bases matching TRBD1. There are 16 residues in the CDR3. The V gene end was trimmed by 6 bases and the J gene end by 1 base; junction bases not matched to a gene: 7. Germline V lookup: CDR1 MNHEY, CDR2 SMNVEV (reference sequence). CDR3 in amino acids: CASRKGRGLNTGELFF. CDR3 nucleotide sequence: TGTGCCAGCAGAAAAGGCAGGGGGCTGAACACCGGGGAGCTGTTTTTT.

V and J are TRBV5-1 and TRBJ2-3; D unclear. Trimming took 2 bases from V and 0 from J, leaving 13 bases between them. The CDR3 covers 16 residues. Germline values: CDR1 SGHRS, CDR2 YFSETQ. CDR3 in amino acids: CASSLLTADSTDTQYF. CDR3 DNA sequence: TGCGCCAGCAGCTTACTGACGGCAGATAGCACAGATACGCAGTATTTT.

The V gene is TRBV7-9, the J gene TRBJ2-1; D is uncertain. Germline V gives CDR1 SEHNR, CDR2 FQNEAQ (reference sequence). The germline V and J ends were trimmed by 6 bases and 1 base, with 4 bases remaining between them. This CDR3 region has 12 residues. The CDR3 sequence is CASRGSYNEQFF. In DNA form, the CDR3 reads TGTGCCAGCAGAGGTTCCTACAATGAGCAGTTCTTC.

On this clone: Different DNA sequences within this sample yield the same CDR3. The chain combines TRBV19 with TRBJ2-1; 10 bases are a match to TRBD2. The J segment lost 2 bases and the V segment lost 6 bases, leaving 4 bases of the junction unmatched. Germline CDR1 is LNHDA and CDR2 is SQIVND (reference sequence). The CDR3 totals 15 residues. The CDR3 region has the DNA TGTGCCAGTAGCGTAGCGGGAGGTCCCTACAATGAGCAGTTCTTC. This sequence encodes CASSVAGGPYNEQFF.

This rearrangement joins TRBV29-1 to TRBJ1-2; a possible D gene is TRBD1 (5 bases). V dropped 8 bases and J dropped 3 bases, with 13 bases sitting between them. This CDR3 has 12 residues. Germline-derived CDR1 and CDR2 are SQVTM and ANQGSEA. The CDR3 DNA reads as TGCAGCTTGGGGGGAGGAGACTATGGCTACACCTTC. Translating it yields CSLGGGDYGYTF.

The genes are TRBV11-1 and TRBJ1-4, with D perhaps matching TRBD1 (5 bases). Trimming took off 3 bases at V and 6 bases at J, with 11 bases between the two ends. Germline V lookup: CDR1 SGHAT, CDR2 FQDESV (reference sequence). This CDR3 is 14 amino acids long. CDR3 loop: CASSFTGVDEKLFF. CDR3 coding DNA: TGTGCCAGCAGCTTTACGGGGGTCGATGAAAAACTGTTTTTT.

V gene TRBV7-5 combines with J gene TRBJ2-7. TRBV7-5 represents a pseudogene. This CDR3 region has 12 residues. CDR3 region: CARSPRACEQYF. DNA for the CDR3: TGTGCCAGAAGCCCTCGGGCCTGCGAGCAGTACTTC.

The V and J genes are TRBV6-1 and TRBJ2-2; 10 nucleotides agree with TRBD1. Trimming cost V 3 bases and J 5 bases; bases outside gene matches: 6. Germline V gene sequence: CDR1 MNHNS, CDR2 SASEGT. The CDR3 contains 16 residues. The CDR3 loop is CASSDLDRGYTGELFF. The DNA for the CDR3 is TGTGCCAGCAGTGATTTGGACAGGGGGTATACCGGGGAGCTGTTTTTT.